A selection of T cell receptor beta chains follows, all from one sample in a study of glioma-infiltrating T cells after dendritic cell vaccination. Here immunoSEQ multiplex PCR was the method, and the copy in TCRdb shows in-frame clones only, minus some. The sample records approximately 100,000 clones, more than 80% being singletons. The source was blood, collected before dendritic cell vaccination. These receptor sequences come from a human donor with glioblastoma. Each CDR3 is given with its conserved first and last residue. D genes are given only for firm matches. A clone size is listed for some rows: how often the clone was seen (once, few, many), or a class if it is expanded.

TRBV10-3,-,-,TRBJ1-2,CAISESGRIYGYTF,TGTGCCATCAGTGAGTCCGGCAGGATCTATGGCTACACCTTC
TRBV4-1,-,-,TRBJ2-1,CASSHAGTHYNEQFF,TGCGCCAGCAGCCATGCGGGGACCCACTACAATGAGCAGTTCTTC
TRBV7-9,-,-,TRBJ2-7,CASSFADSYEQYF,TGTGCCAGCAGCTTCGCTGACAGCTACGAGCAGTACTTC
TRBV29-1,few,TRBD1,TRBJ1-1,CSVERQGSTEAFF,TGCAGCGTTGAAAGACAGGGGAGCACTGAAGCTTTCTTT
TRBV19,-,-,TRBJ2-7,CASTTTGLGHEQYF,TGTGCCAGTACCACGACAGGATTAGGGCACGAGCAGTACTTC
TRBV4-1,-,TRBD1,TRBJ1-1,CASSQGWGDRGEAFF,TGCGCCAGCAGCCAAGGTTGGGGGGACAGGGGTGAAGCTTTCTTT
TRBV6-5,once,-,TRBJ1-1,CASRLVSDTEAFF,TGTGCCAGCCGCTTGGTATCGGACACTGAAGCTTTCTTT
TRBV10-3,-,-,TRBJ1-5,CATQPQGFVQPQHF,TGTGCCACCCAACCTCAGGGTTTCGTTCAGCCCCAGCATTTT
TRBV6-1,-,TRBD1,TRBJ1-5,CASSPRDRDYQPQHF,TGTGCCAGCAGCCCAAGGGACAGGGATTACCAGCCCCAGCATTTT
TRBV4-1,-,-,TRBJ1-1,CASSHPWGDDTEAFF,TGCGCCAGCAGCCATCCTTGGGGAGATGACACTGAAGCTTTCTTT
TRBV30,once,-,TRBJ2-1,CAWSRRTVIGNEQFF,TGTGCCTGGAGTCGTAGGACTGTAATAGGCAATGAGCAGTTCTTC
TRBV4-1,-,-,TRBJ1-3,CASSQARVGNTIYF,TGCGCCAGCAGCCAAGCCAGGGTTGGAAACACCATATATTTT
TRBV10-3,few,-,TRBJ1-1,CAISESRARGTEAFF,TGTGCCATCAGTGAGTCCAGGGCGCGCGGCACTGAAGCTTTCTTT
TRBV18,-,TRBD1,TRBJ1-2,CASSPEAGQGRGYGYTF,TGTGCCAGCTCACCCGAGGCGGGACAGGGGAGGGGCTATGGCTACACCTTC
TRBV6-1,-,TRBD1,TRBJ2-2,CASRRGLDTGELFF,TGTGCCAGCAGGAGGGGGCTGGACACCGGGGAGCTGTTTTTT
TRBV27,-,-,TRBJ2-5,CASSLARYQETQYF,TGTGCCAGCAGTTTAGCGCGATACCAAGAGACCCAGTACTTC
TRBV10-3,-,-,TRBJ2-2,CATAGLDVTGELFF,TGTGCCACGGCGGGACTGGATGTTACCGGGGAGCTGTTTTTT
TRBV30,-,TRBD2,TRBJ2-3,CAWSLRGAIGDTQYF,TGTGCCTGGAGTCTGCGGGGGGCCATCGGAGATACGCAGTATTTT
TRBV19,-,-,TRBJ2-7,CASSTGGAAYEQYF,TGTGCCAGTAGTACTGGGGGGGCAGCCTACGAGCAGTACTTC
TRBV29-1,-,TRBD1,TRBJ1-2,CSVRDSYGYTF,TGCAGCGTCCGGGACAGTTATGGCTACACCTTC
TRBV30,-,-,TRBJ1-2,CAWRRRQPNYGYTF,TGTGCCTGGAGACGAAGACAGCCCAACTATGGCTACACCTTC
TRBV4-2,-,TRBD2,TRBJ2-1,CASSQRLAGGWQFF,TGTGCCAGCAGCCAAAGACTAGCGGGGGGATGGCAGTTCTTC
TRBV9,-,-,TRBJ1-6,CASSVQGNSPLHF,TGTGCCAGCAGCGTACAGGGGAATTCACCCCTCCACTTT
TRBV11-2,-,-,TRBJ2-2,CASSLNRGGRELFF,TGTGCCAGCAGCTTAAACAGGGGGGGCCGGGAGCTGTTTTTT
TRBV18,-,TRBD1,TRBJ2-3,CASSPGTGLGADTQYF,TGTGCCAGCTCACCCGGGACAGGCCTAGGGGCAGATACGCAGTATTTT
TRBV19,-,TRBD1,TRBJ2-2,CASSPPRTGSGGELFF,TGTGCCAGTAGTCCTCCCCGGACAGGGTCGGGCGGGGAGCTGTTTTTT
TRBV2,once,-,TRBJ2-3,CASSFRRASEGGPSDTQYF,TGTGCCAGCAGTTTCCGACGCGCCTCGGAGGGGGGGCCCTCAGATACGCAGTATTTT
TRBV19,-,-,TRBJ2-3,CASSLGPTDTQYF,TGTGCCAGTAGTCTGGGGCCAACAGATACGCAGTATTTT
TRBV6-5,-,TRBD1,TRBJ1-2,CASTYRGTGEYGYTF,TGTGCCAGCACCTATAGGGGGACAGGGGAATATGGCTACACCTTC
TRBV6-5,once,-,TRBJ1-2,CASSPQGTPNYGYTF,TGTGCCAGCAGTCCCCAGGGGACCCCTAACTATGGCTACACCTTC
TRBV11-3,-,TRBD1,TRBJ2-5,CASSGPGTGGEETQYF,TGTGCCAGCAGCGGGCCCGGGACAGGGGGCGAAGAGACCCAGTACTTC
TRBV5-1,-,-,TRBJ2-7,CASSYGRSSYEQYF,TGCGCCAGCAGTTATGGGAGAAGCTCCTACGAGCAGTACTTC
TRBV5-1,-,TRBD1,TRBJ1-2,CASSLVGQGAPGYTF,TGCGCCAGCAGCTTGGTTGGACAGGGGGCGCCTGGCTACACCTTC
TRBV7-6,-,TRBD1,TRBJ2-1,CASSFGTGVNNEQFF,TGTGCCAGCAGCTTTGGGACAGGGGTAAACAATGAGCAGTTCTTC
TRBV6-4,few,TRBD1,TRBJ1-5,CASSDPRQGFQGCQPQHF,TGTGCCAGCAGTGACCCACGACAGGGCTTCCAAGGTTGTCAGCCCCAGCATTTT
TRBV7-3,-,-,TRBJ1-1,CASSPETPLNTEAFF,TGTGCCAGCAGCCCGGAGACTCCGCTGAACACTGAAGCTTTCTTT
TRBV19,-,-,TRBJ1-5,CASRKAGSSQPQHF,TGTGCCAGTAGGAAGGCAGGGTCAAGTCAGCCCCAGCATTTT
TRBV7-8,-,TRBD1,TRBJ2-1,CASSLPRTGRLLINEQFF,TGTGCCAGCAGCTTACCAAGGACAGGTCGCTTATTAATTAATGAGCAGTTCTTC
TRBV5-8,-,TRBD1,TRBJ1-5,CASSLDRWTGGGQPQHF,TGTGCCAGCAGCTTGGATCGCTGGACAGGGGGCGGTCAGCCCCAGCATTTT
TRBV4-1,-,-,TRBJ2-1,CASSLSGVRDEQFF,TGCGCCAGCAGCCTGTCCGGGGTTAGGGATGAGCAGTTCTTC